The subject of this entry is one TCR beta chain. This record belongs to a study of control samples from healthy donors and cancer patients. Trimming stripped 1 base from V and 7 bases from J, with 10 bases between. CDR3 length equals 13 residues. Germline loops: CDR1 SEHNR, CDR2 FQNEAQ (reference sequence). The assay was immunoSEQ multiplex PCR, and TCRdb's table has in-frame clones only and misses some. The data show around 55,000 clones, roughly 95% seen once. The chain has TRBV7-9 and TRBJ1-1, with D hard to call. The receptor comes from a woman younger than 35 in good health. Sequences were obtained from blood. In nucleotides, the CDR3 is TGTGCCAGCAGCTTAGGTGTAGTGGGTGAAGCTTTCTTT. This sequence encodes CASSLGVVGEAFF.